This is a list of T cell receptor beta chains from one sample in a study of T cell changes during pregnancy in multiple sclerosis. The protocol was immunoSEQ multiplex PCR, while the TCRdb copy is restricted to in-frame clones and leaves out a portion. The table has some 37,000 clones, almost 95% seen once; the top ten hold 0.75% to 0.85%. The sequencing here drew on CD4+ T cells from peripheral blood mononuclear cells, taken before pregnancy. These receptors were obtained from a female donor with multiple sclerosis, enrolled in a pregnancy study. CDR3s include the opening cysteine and the closing phenylalanine or tryptophan. A D gene is named only where the DNA matches it firmly. Some rows have no size entry. The others give once, few or many, or a class for an expanded clone.

v_call	clone_size	d_call	j_call	cdr3_nt	cdr3_aa
TRBV29-1	NA	TRBD1	TRBJ2-5	TGCAGCGTTCCGGGACAGGGGGCATCAGAGACCCAGTACTTC	CSVPGQGASETQYF
TRBV6-5	few	TRBD1	TRBJ1-1	TGTGCCAGCAGCCAAGGGGGCCGGGGTGAAGCTTTCTTT	CASSQGGRGEAFF
TRBV7-9	few	NA	TRBJ1-5	TGTGCCAGCAGCTCAGGGGTAGGGATTAATCAGCCCCAGCATTTT	CASSSGVGINQPQHF
TRBV15	NA	NA	TRBJ2-7	TGTGCCACCAGCAGAGGAGGTTCAGCCTACGAGCAGTACTTC	CATSRGGSAYEQYF
TRBV18	few	NA	TRBJ1-1	TGTGCCAGCTCCCCCCGTGAACAGAGTGAAGCTTTCTTT	CASSPREQSEAFF
TRBV30	NA	TRBD1	TRBJ1-5	TGTGCCTGGAGTGGGGGACAGGGCGCAGTTGGCAATCAGCCCCAGCATTTT	CAWSGGQGAVGNQPQHF
TRBV7-2	NA	TRBD2	TRBJ2-4	TGTGCCAGCAGCGAAGTTAGCGGGAGGGACATTCAGTACTTC	CASSEVSGRDIQYF
TRBV28	NA	TRBD2	TRBJ2-3	TGTGCCAGCAGTGAAAGACTAGCGGGCACAGATACGCAGTATTTT	CASSERLAGTDTQYF
TRBV15	NA	TRBD2	TRBJ2-1	TGTGCCACCAGCAGATCCCCCACTAGCGGGAATGAGCAGTTCTTC	CATSRSPTSGNEQFF
TRBV28	NA	NA	TRBJ2-7	TGTGCCAGCAGTTTATGGGACAGTACCTACGAGCAGTACTTC	CASSLWDSTYEQYF
TRBV7-3	NA	TRBD2	TRBJ2-7	TGTGCCAGCAGCTTCGGGACTAGCGGGAGAGGCGAGCAGTACTTC	CASSFGTSGRGEQYF
TRBV2	NA	NA	TRBJ1-2	TGTGCCAGCAGTGAAGCGCGGAGGGCTGGCGGCTACACCTTC	CASSEARRAGGYTF
TRBV19	NA	TRBD1	TRBJ1-5	TGTGCCACAAAATGGGACAGAAATAGCAATCAGCCCCAGCATTTT	CATKWDRNSNQPQHF
TRBV5-6	NA	NA	TRBJ1-3	TGTGCCAGCAGCTCCGGGTACTCTGGAAACACCATATATTTT	CASSSGYSGNTIYF
TRBV12-5	NA	NA	TRBJ1-4	TGTGCTAGTGGTTTGGAACAGGGTTATCGGTGGCGAATTGAAAAACTGTTTTTT	CASGLEQGYRWRIEKLFF
TRBV6-6	NA	NA	TRBJ2-1	TGTGCCAGCAGCCCAAGGGGGAGCTACAATGAGCAGTTCTTC	CASSPRGSYNEQFF
TRBV7-2	once	TRBD2	TRBJ2-3	TGTGCCAGCAGCTTCCTTAGCGGGAGGAGGGCAGATACGCAGTATTTT	CASSFLSGRRADTQYF
TRBV29-1	NA	TRBD1	TRBJ2-1	TGCAGCGTGGAACCCGGGACAGGGGTCCATGAGCAGTTCTTC	CSVEPGTGVHEQFF
TRBV19	NA	TRBD2	TRBJ2-1	TGTGCCAGTAGTATAGGGGTAGCGGGTTACAATGAGCAGTTCTTC	CASSIGVAGYNEQFF
TRBV7-9	few	NA	TRBJ1-2	TGTGCCAGCAGCACTCCAGGGAAAGTTAATGGCTACACCTTC	CASSTPGKVNGYTF
TRBV6-5	NA	NA	TRBJ1-1	TGTGCCAGCAGTTACTGGGGGGGGGCGAGTGTCGAAGCTTTCTTT	CASSYWGGASVEAFF
TRBV18	NA	NA	TRBJ2-5	TGTGCCAGCTCACCACTACCAGCCCAGGGTCAAGAGACCCAGTACTTC	CASSPLPAQGQETQYF
TRBV1	few	NA	TRBJ2-1	TGCACCAGCAGCCAAGAGAGGGATGAGCAGTTCTTC	CTSSQERDEQFF
TRBV6-4	NA	NA	TRBJ1-1	TGTGCCAGCATAACAGAAATGAACACTGAAGCTTTCTTT	CASITEMNTEAFF
TRBV6-5	NA	NA	TRBJ2-1	TGTGCCAGCAGTTACTCGAGCCCACCGAGGAAGGAGCAGTTCTTC	CASSYSSPPRKEQFF
TRBV5-1	NA	TRBD2	TRBJ2-2	TGCGCCAGCAGCCAGCGACTAGCGGGGGCCGGGGGGGAGCTGTTTTTT	CASSQRLAGAGGELFF
TRBV7-2	NA	NA	TRBJ1-3	TGTGCCAGCAGCTCGTCCCAGGGCAGGGCTGGAAACACCATATATTTT	CASSSSQGRAGNTIYF
TRBV4-1	NA	TRBD1	TRBJ2-2	TGCGCCAGCAGCCCGATGGGACAGGTCGACACCGGGGAGCTGTTTTTT	CASSPMGQVDTGELFF
TRBV4-1	NA	TRBD2	TRBJ2-2	TGCGCCAGCAGTACTCTATCTAGCGGGAGATTTGTAGGCACCGGGGAGCTGTTTTTT	CASSTLSSGRFVGTGELFF
TRBV4-1	NA	NA	TRBJ1-4	TGCGCCAGCAGCCAAGATATGCAGCTTGGAGGGGAAAAACTGTTTTTT	CASSQDMQLGGEKLFF
TRBV5-6	NA	NA	TRBJ1-6	TGTGCCAGCAGCCCAGAACCAGCGGGGGGTAATTCACCCCTCCACTTT	CASSPEPAGGNSPLHF
TRBV19	once	NA	TRBJ1-2	TGTGCCAGTAGTATAGGGGGCAGGAGCTATGGCTACACCTTC	CASSIGGRSYGYTF
TRBV11-2	NA	NA	TRBJ1-4	TGTGCCAGCAGCCGAGGAGGACAGCCTAATGAAAAACTGTTTTTT	CASSRGGQPNEKLFF
TRBV5-1	NA	TRBD1	TRBJ1-2	TGCGCCAGCAGCCCAGGGACAGGGTATGGCTACACCTTC	CASSPGTGYGYTF
TRBV5-1	NA	TRBD2	TRBJ2-7	TGCGCCAGCAGCCCGGGGACTAGCGGGAATTACGAGCAGTACTTC	CASSPGTSGNYEQYF
TRBV27	NA	TRBD2	TRBJ2-7	TGTGCCAGCAGTACCGGGACTAGCGGGGTGAGCCCCCTCGAGCAGTACTTC	CASSTGTSGVSPLEQYF
TRBV4-3	NA	TRBD1	TRBJ1-2	TGCGCCAGCAGCCAAGGGGTCAGGGGGAATGGCTACACCTTC	CASSQGVRGNGYTF
TRBV19	few	NA	TRBJ1-1	TGTGCCAGTAGGACATGGAACACTGAAGCTTTCTTT	CASRTWNTEAFF
TRBV27	NA	NA	TRBJ1-3	TGTGCCAGCAGTTTCAGGGCCTCTGGAAACACCATATATTTT	CASSFRASGNTIYF
TRBV23-1	NA	NA	TRBJ2-7	TGCGCCAGCAGTCAGCCGGACAAACTCTCCTACGAGCAGTACTTC	CASSQPDKLSYEQYF
TRBV30	NA	NA	TRBJ1-5	TGTGCCTGGAGTGAGGGGGAATATAGCAATCAGCCCCAGCATTTT	CAWSEGEYSNQPQHF
TRBV29-1	once	NA	TRBJ1-1	TGCAGCGCTCTCCCGCCCTACAGGTTAACTGAAGCTTTCTTT	CSALPPYRLTEAFF
TRBV7-9	once	NA	TRBJ2-1	TGTGCCAGCAGCCCCGAGGATGCCTTCGGCAGGAGGAACAATGAGCAGTTCTTC	CASSPEDAFGRRNNEQFF
TRBV19	once	NA	TRBJ2-6	TGTGCCAGTAGTACCGCACAGGGAGCCTCTGGGGCCAACGTCCTGACTTTC	CASSTAQGASGANVLTF
TRBV15	NA	TRBD2	TRBJ2-7	TGTGCCACCAGCTCTAGGACTAGCGGGGATACCTACGAGCAGTACTTC	CATSSRTSGDTYEQYF
TRBV10-3	NA	TRBD2	TRBJ2-5	TGTGCCATCAGTGCCCAGCGGGAGGGCCCAGAGACCCAGTACTTC	CAISAQREGPETQYF
TRBV11-3	NA	TRBD1	TRBJ2-1	TGTGCCAGCAGCTCCCGGGACAGGGAGATAGGTGAGCAGTTCTTC	CASSSRDREIGEQFF
TRBV5-8	NA	NA	TRBJ2-3	TGTGCCAGCAGCGCGTCAACTACTAGCACAGATACGCAGTATTTT	CASSASTTSTDTQYF
TRBV19	NA	TRBD1	TRBJ2-3	TGTGCCAGTCGTCCGGGACAGAGTACAGATACGCAGTATTTT	CASRPGQSTDTQYF
TRBV5-6	NA	NA	TRBJ1-1	TGTGCCAGCAGCTTGGTTGACAGAATGAACACTGAAGCTTTCTTT	CASSLVDRMNTEAFF
TRBV9	NA	NA	TRBJ1-5	TGTGCCAGCAGCGCGGACAGCCTCAATCAGCCCCAGCATTTT	CASSADSLNQPQHF
TRBV7-9	NA	NA	TRBJ1-3	TGTGCCAGCAGCTTAGTGGGGGGTGCGCCAGGAAACACCATATATTTT	CASSLVGGAPGNTIYF